The clone carrying this T cell receptor beta chain turned up a few times. At one of its ends the junction is not consistent with the germline gene, which may arise from a read error. This record belongs to a study of CD8 T cells in ankylosing spondylitis. Germline V gene data show CDR1 as SGHRS and CDR2 as YFSETQ. This CDR3 comprises 12 residues. TCRdb redid the calling of the 5' RACE reads with MiXCR, one entry per CDR3 protein. The sample comprises around 340,000 distinct CDR3 sequences, approximately 15% of which are singletons, and about 1% rests with the top ten. Sequenced input: blood, either unsorted or a sorted T cell fraction (not recorded which). V usage is TRBV5-1 and J usage is TRBJ2-7; 9 bases fit TRBD1. The sequence derives from a male donor with ankylosing spondylitis or in good health (not recorded which). CDR3 protein: CASSLAGDRALF. The DNA of the CDR3 is TGCGCCAGCAGCTTGGCCGGGGACAGGGCACTCTTC.